This T cell receptor (beta chain) was recorded in a study of T cell clusters in autoimmune cytopenias. The wider study: The median distinct TRB clonotype count was fewer than 3,000 per sample, from a median about 54,000 reads. General study results and limits: The cluster-lack signature was not seen for secondary cytopenia versus chronic lymphocytic leukemia.

On this clonotype itself: Its target is unknown.

TRB amplification used 250 ng of peripheral blood genomic DNA. Multiplex touch-down PCR amplified TRB using TRB-A and TRB-B pools in one tube. TCRdb reworked the multiplex PCR reads into one entry per CDR3 protein, no DNA. This table lists 10,000 to 15,000 distinct CDR3 sequences. The CDR3 covers 17 residues. Germline loops: CDR1 SGHTA, CDR2 FQGNSA. These records were also assigned to another study, of T cell repertoires in aging, cancer and after chemotherapy. In that study: Age-matched healthy donors had significantly more diverse, less clonal blood TCR repertoires than untreated cancer patients.

This clonotype originated in a human donor in good health. Material for sequencing was peripheral blood. The rearrangement links TRBV7-2 to TRBJ1-1; TCRdb gives TRBD1 as the D gene, but with no DNA this cannot be confirmed. The chain's CDR3 is CASSSVTGWGVNTEAFF.